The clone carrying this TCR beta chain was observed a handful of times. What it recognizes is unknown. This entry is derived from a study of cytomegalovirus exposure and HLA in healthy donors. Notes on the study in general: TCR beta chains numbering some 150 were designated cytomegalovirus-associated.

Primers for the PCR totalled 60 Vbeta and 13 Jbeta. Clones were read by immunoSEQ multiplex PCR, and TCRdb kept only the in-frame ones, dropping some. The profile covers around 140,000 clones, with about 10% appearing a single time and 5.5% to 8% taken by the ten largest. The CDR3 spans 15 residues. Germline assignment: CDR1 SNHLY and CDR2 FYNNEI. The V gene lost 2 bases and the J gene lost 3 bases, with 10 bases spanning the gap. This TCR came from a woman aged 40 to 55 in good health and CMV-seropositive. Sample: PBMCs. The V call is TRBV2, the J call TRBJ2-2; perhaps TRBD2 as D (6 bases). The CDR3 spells CASSEWAGYTGELFF. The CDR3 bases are TGTGCCAGCAGTGAATGGGCGGGATACACCGGGGAGCTGTTTTTT.